This TCR beta chain was retrieved from a study of blood T cell repertoires in COVID-19. Across the study: From the United States, Italy and Spain came samples of acute and convalescent COVID-19. In each case, the material was cDNA or gDNA derived from T cells, B-cell-depleted T cells, or PBMCs.

Germline V gene data show CDR1 as SQVTM and CDR2 as ANQGSEA. V dropped 4 bases and J dropped 4; count of bases not matched to a gene: 7. The CDR3 is 14 amino acids. Original processing methods: Researchers report that nucleated cell counts were estimated from reference gene primer amplification. Here immunoSEQ multiplex PCR was the method, and the copy in TCRdb shows in-frame clones only, minus some. From that table come the V and J calls and clone size; the DNA was used to work out D and trimming. The data show 150,000 to 200,000 clones, about 80% seen once. Sequencing used peripheral blood. The clonotype was recovered from a woman between 65 and 79 years old with acute or convalescent COVID-19. The chain has TRBV29-1 and TRBJ1-5, with 7 positions matching TRBD1. CDR3 DNA: TGCAGCGTTGTGGAGACAGGGACGAATCAGCCCCAGCATTTT. Amino acids: CSVVETGTNQPQHF.